Included here is one T cell receptor (beta chain) sequence, with context. Its antigen is not identified. Adults of Caucasian background living in Nashville, Tennessee made up all donors. The sample originates from a study of shared clonotypes between healthy human individuals. Findings of the study overall: In this cohort, only blood was sampled, and tissue repertoires likely differ.

The V and J ends lost 0 bases and 0 bases respectively, with 10 bases between them. Germline assignment: CDR1 SGHNT and CDR2 YYREEE (reference sequence). The CDR3 has 16 amino acids. Approximately 32,000 T cell genomes, or approximately 280 ng DNA, went into unsorted PBMC replicate PCRs. TCRdb's table, derived via immunoSEQ multiplex PCR, lists solely in-frame clones and lacks some. The sample lists 450,000 to 600,000 clones, 70% to 80% occurring once. The material sequenced was PBMCs. The V gene is TRBV5-4, the J gene TRBJ2-4, with no clear D. This clonotype was sampled from a woman between 35 and 50 years old in good health. Some clones in this sample may be carry-over from other donors' samples. The CDR3 sequence: CASSLGGPLAKNIQYF. The CDR3 DNA follows: TGTGCCAGCAGCTTGGGGGGTCCCCTAGCCAAAAACATTCAGTACTTC. The complete variable domain, with remaining parts taken from reference TRBV5-4 and TRBJ2-4, reads ETGVTQSPTHLIKTRGQQVTLRCSSQSGHNTVSWYQQALGQGPQFIFQYYREEENGRGNFPPRFSGLQFPNYSSELNVNALELDDSALYLCASSLGGPLAKNIQYFGAGTRLSVL.